These 30 T cell receptor beta chains share one sample of origin, sequenced in a study of spatial heterogeneity in lung cancer. Study outcomes and limitations: Mutation counts in tumors were tracked by counts of expanded intratumoral alpha and beta TCRs.

Noted time point: sample taken at primary tumor resection. One entry per CDR3 protein results from TCRdb running MiXCR on the 5' RACE reads. The sample contains 600 to 850 distinct CDR3 sequences, 30% to 50% of which appear only once. Which antigens these TCRs recognize remains unknown. Source: lung tumor tissue, taken at surgery. The source of these receptors is a male donor with early-stage non-small cell lung cancer.

This clonotype rates as large. Since it is a stray read in a library aimed at alpha chains, this beta chain has a size that is not meaningful. V gene TRBV6-2 or TRBV6-3 combines with J gene TRBJ2-1, with 10 bases fitting TRBD2. V gave up 4 bases and J gave up 8 bases; unmatched junction bases: 11. The germline V gene encodes CDR1 MNHEY and CDR2 SVGEGT. The CDR3 is made up of 16 amino acids. DNA for the CDR3: TGTGCCAGCAGTTTTAAGCGGGGGGGCCTTATGGATGAGCAGTTCTTC. It translates to CASSFKRGGLMDEQFF.

In regard to this clonotype: This beta chain represents an off-target read in a library built for alpha chains; its size is of limited meaning. The V and J genes are TRBV3-1 and TRBJ2-3, with 9 positions matching TRBD2. Trimming cost V 2 bases and J 3 bases; bases outside gene matches: 6. Germline V gene data show CDR1 as LGHDT and CDR2 as YNNKEL (reference sequence). CDR3 length: 16 amino acids. The CDR3 reads CASSQNSGSRTDTQYF. CDR3 nucleotide sequence: TGTGCCAGCAGCCAAAATAGCGGGAGTAGGACAGATACGCAGTATTTT.

Judged by abundance, this clonotype is large. For a library built for alpha chains, this beta chain is a stray read; little rests on its size. This rearrangement joins TRBV24-1 to TRBJ1-2, with D unresolved. V gave up 4 bases and J gave up 7 bases, with 15 bases separating them. CDR1 and CDR2 from the germline V gene are KGHDR and SFDVKD. The CDR3 is 14 amino acids. CDR3 region: CATSEVGGEAGYTF. CDR3 in DNA: TGTGCCACCAGTGAGGTAGGCGGGGAGGCTGGCTACACCTTC.

This clonotype was observed a few times. This beta chain is an unintended read in a library built for alpha chains; its size means little. The rearrangement joins TRBV12-3 or TRBV12-4 to TRBJ2-3, with TRBD2 identical over 9 bases. The CDR3 totals 18 residues. J gave up 2 bases and V 2 bases, and 11 bases lay outside the gene matches. The CDR3 loop is CASSLSAGAGGNTDTQYF. The CDR3 bases are TGTGCCAGCAGTTTAAGCGCGGGAGCGGGGGGAAACACAGATACGCAGTATTTT.

By sample share, this clonotype is hyperexpanded (1% or more). This beta chain slipped into a library made for alpha chains as a stray read, so its size is not meaningful. The chain uses TRBV27 and TRBJ1-5; 11 bases match TRBD1. J gave up 7 bases and V 6 bases, and 8 bases lay outside the gene matches. Germline V gene data show CDR1 as MNHEY and CDR2 as SMNVEV (reference sequence). This CDR3 is 15 amino acids long. CDR3 bases: TGTGCCAGCAGATCCGGACAGGGGGCTCGACAGCCCCAGCATTTT. Protein: CASRSGQGARQPQHF.

This clonotype has more than one count but fewer than ten. Because this beta chain is a stray read in a library intended to capture alpha chains, its abundance should not be given much weight. V gene TRBV12-3 or TRBV12-4 combines with J gene TRBJ2-1; D unresolved. With 6 bases removed from V and 0 bases from J, the gap between germline ends came to 15 bases. The CDR3 is made up of 16 amino acids. In DNA, the CDR3 is TGTGCCAGCAGCCCAGACCCCCGGAGCTCCTACAATGAGCAGTTCTTC. As protein: CASSPDPRSSYNEQFF.

Concerning this clonotype itself: A library made for alpha chains picked up this beta chain off target, so its size means little. This chain links TRBV24-1 with TRBJ2-3, with D perhaps TRBD1 (6 bases). Germline values: CDR1 KGHDR, CDR2 SFDVKD. CDR3 size: 15 residues. Trimming left V 5 bases short and J 6 bases short, with 17 bases between. CDR3 loop: CATSVTGPLSDTQYF. In nucleotides, the CDR3 is TGTGCCACCAGTGTTACAGGGCCCTTAAGCGATACGCAGTATTTT.

As to this clonotype: This beta chain appears as a stray read in a library generated for alpha chains; its size is not informative. J is TRBJ2-3 and V is TRBV29-1; 7 bases agree with TRBD1. V was clipped by 8 bases and J by 2 bases; unmatched bases: 7. The CDR3 spans 13 residues. Looked up from germline, CDR1 is SQVTM and CDR2 is ANQGSEA. The CDR3, as DNA: TGCAGCTACCGGGACAGTTACACAGATACGCAGTATTTT. Translation gives CSYRDSYTDTQYF.

This clonotype is large by share. Within a library made for alpha chains, this beta chain is off target, and its count is uninformative. This chain joins TRBV7-8 and TRBJ1-5; D gene uncertain. CDR1 SGHVS and CDR2 FQNEAQ come from the germline V gene. The CDR3 has 15 residues. The V end lost 2 bases, the J end lost 1 base, and 9 bases lay between the germline ends. The CDR3 coding sequence is TGTGCCAGCAGCTTATGGGGAGAGAGCAATCAGCCCCAGCATTTT. Its protein is CASSLWGESNQPQHF.

This clonotype is labeled large. Because this beta chain is a stray read in a library intended to capture alpha chains, its abundance should not be given much weight. J is TRBJ2-7 and V is TRBV12-3 or TRBV12-4; TRBD1 matches 8 bases. The CDR3 has 13 residues. V was pared by 4 bases and J by 6 bases, with 5 bases of the junction left unmatched. This chain's CDR3 is CASSSRGHVEQYF. CDR3 DNA: TGTGCCAGCAGTTCCAGGGGGCACGTCGAGCAGTACTTC.

This clonotype was seen a handful of times. This beta chain slipped into a library made for alpha chains as a stray read, so its size is not meaningful. The chain uses TRBV5-1 and TRBJ1-5, with TRBD1 matching 7 bases. Trimming removed 2 bases from V and 6 bases from J; junction bases left unmatched: 5. Germline CDR1 SGHRS, CDR2 YFSETQ. This CDR3 is 14 amino acids long. The CDR3 reads CASSLKTGTQPQHF. The CDR3, as DNA: TGCGCCAGCAGCTTAAAGACAGGGACTCAGCCCCAGCATTTT.

As for this clonotype: This beta chain was picked up by a library intended for alpha chains and is off target, so its count carries little meaning. The V call is TRBV10-3, the J call TRBJ2-2, with D uncertain. CDR1 is ENHRY and CDR2 is SYGVKD in the germline V gene. This CDR3 comprises 14 residues. V was cut by 2 bases and J by 9 bases, with 13 bases left in between. As DNA, the CDR3 is TGTGCCATCAGTGAGGAGACCCCGAACCGGGAGCTGTTTTTT. This encodes CAISEETPNRELFF.

This clonotype ranks as medium-sized (0.01 to 0.1%). The library was designed around alpha chains, so this beta chain is a stray read whose abundance carries little weight. The J gene is TRBJ2-5, the V gene TRBV6-5; 7 bases align to TRBD2. J was trimmed by 1 base and V by 6 bases; bases with no gene match: 8. From germline, CDR1 is MNHEY and CDR2 SVGAGI. This CDR3 is built from 15 residues. CDR3 protein: CASRSDGRFQETQYF. The CDR3 DNA sequence: TGTGCCAGCAGGTCTGACGGGAGGTTCCAAGAGACCCAGTACTTC.

This clonotype is hyperexpanded. This beta chain is an unintended read in a library built for alpha chains; its size means little. The chain couples TRBV29-1 to TRBJ1-1, with 7 bases aligning to TRBD1. Germline V gene data show CDR1 as SQVTM and CDR2 as ANQGSEA. J was trimmed by 2 bases and V by 3 bases; bases with no gene match: 6. The CDR3 is made up of 14 amino acids. This CDR3 is CSVEGTELNTEAFF. CDR3 bases: TGCAGCGTTGAGGGGACAGAACTTAACACTGAAGCTTTCTTT.

By its share, this clonotype is medium-sized (0.01 to 0.1%). Because the library targeted alpha chains, this beta chain is an off-target read whose size means little. The V gene is TRBV29-1, the J gene TRBJ1-2; the D gene is possibly TRBD1 (5 bases). Germline values: CDR1 SQVTM, CDR2 ANQGSEA. The CDR3 is 14 amino acids. Trimming took 4 bases from V and 4 from J, leaving 16 bases between them. Written as DNA, the CDR3 is TGCAGCGTTGCGAATTCAGGGCTGGGCTATGGCTACACCTTC. As protein: CSVANSGLGYGYTF.

There are a few counts of this clonotype. Within a library made for alpha chains, this beta chain is off target, and its count is uninformative. The V and J genes are TRBV27 and TRBJ2-4, with TRBD1 matching over 8 bases. V lost 0 bases and J lost 9; bases outside the gene matches: 1. Looked up from germline, CDR1 is MNHEY and CDR2 is SMNVEV (reference sequence). CDR3 length: 13 amino acids. The CDR3 bases are TGTGCCAGCAGTTTATCCGGACAGGGCATTCAGTACTTC. Its translation is CASSLSGQGIQYF.

This clonotype was counted only a few times. A library prepared for alpha chains yielded this beta chain as an off-target read; its size is of little meaning. The chain combines TRBV4-2 with TRBJ2-7; no clear D gene. Germline V gene data show CDR1 as LGHNA and CDR2 as YNFKEQ. CDR3 length: 15 residues. Trimming removed 0 bases from V and 4 bases from J, with 13 bases in between. CDR3 nucleotide sequence: TGTGCCAGCAGCCAAGATCAGGTTAGCAATTACGAGCAGTACTTC. It codes for CASSQDQVSNYEQYF.

This clonotype is judged medium-sized. This beta chain is off target for a library built for alpha chains, so its abundance means little. The chain joins TRBV24-1 to TRBJ2-5, with TRBD1 matching over 7 bases. The CDR3 contains 16 residues. Trimming removed 0 bases from V and 5 bases from J; junction bases left unmatched: 8. Looked up from germline, CDR1 is KGHDR and CDR2 is SFDVKD. CDR3 protein: CATSDLKKTGLETQYF. The CDR3 DNA sequence: TGTGCCACCAGTGATTTGAAGAAGACAGGGTTGGAGACCCAGTACTTC.

Concerning this clonotype: The library was prepared for alpha chains; this beta chain is a stray read, so its frequency means little. This sequence joins TRBV6-2 or TRBV6-3 and TRBJ2-7, with D maybe TRBD2 (6 bases). With 2 bases removed from V and 1 base from J, the gap between germline ends came to 9 bases. The germline gives CDR1 MNHEY, CDR2 SVGEGT. CDR3 length equals 14 residues. The CDR3 nucleotides read TGTGCCAGCAGTTACCATGGAGGGTCCTACGAGCAGTACTTC. Its translation: CASSYHGGSYEQYF.

Worth noting for this clonotype: For a library built for alpha chains, this beta chain is a stray read; little rests on its size. The chain carries TRBV11-2 and TRBJ2-1, with D tentatively TRBD2 (7 bases). In germline, CDR1 is SGHAT, CDR2 FQNNGV. The CDR3 totals 13 residues. V dropped 5 bases and J dropped 5 bases, with 10 bases sitting between them. This CDR3 reads CASSGGAHNEQFF. The CDR3 bases are TGTGCCAGCAGCGGGGGGGCCCACAATGAGCAGTTCTTC.

Turning to this clonotype: Found in a library prepared for alpha chains, this beta chain is an off-target read, and its abundance has little meaning. The chain is built from TRBV6-1 and TRBJ2-2, with no clear D. CDR1 is MNHNS and CDR2 is SASEGT in the germline V gene. The CDR3 is 15 residues long. Deletions cut 2 bases from V and 4 bases from J, with 11 bases between. CDR3: CASSEQRRSTGELFF. CDR3 nucleotide sequence: TGTGCCAGCAGTGAACAGCGTAGGAGCACCGGGGAGCTGTTTTTT.

By share, this clonotype ranks as hyperexpanded (1% or more). Because the library targeted alpha chains, this beta chain is an off-target read whose size means little. The V call is TRBV28, the J call TRBJ1-2, with D perhaps TRBD1 (5 bases). V lost 4 bases, J lost 3 bases, and 15 bases lay in between. Germline V gene sequence: CDR1 MDHEN, CDR2 SYDVKM. This CDR3 is built from 15 residues. CDR3 region: CASSSPSGGDYGYTF. The DNA of the CDR3 is TGTGCCAGCAGTTCCCCTTCTGGGGGGGACTATGGCTACACCTTC.

Note on this clonotype: Found in a library prepared for alpha chains, this beta chain is an off-target read, and its abundance has little meaning. The chain employs TRBV27 and TRBJ2-1; TRBD2 matches 7 bases. The trim removed 7 bases at V and 4 bases at J, leaving 7 bases unmatched. The V gene's germline CDR1 is MNHEY and CDR2 SMNVEV (reference sequence). CDR3 length: 14 amino acids. This CDR3 reads CASKGASGYNEQFF. CDR3 coding DNA: TGTGCCAGCAAAGGGGCTAGCGGTTACAATGAGCAGTTCTTC.

This clonotype was detected only a few times. Being off target in a library aimed at alpha chains, this beta chain has a size of little meaning. The chain couples TRBV20-1 to TRBJ2-1; D not certain. V lost 6 bases to trimming and J lost 6 bases, with 6 bases between them. The CDR3 is 10 amino acids. Germline CDR1 is DFQATT and CDR2 is SNEGSKA (reference sequence). CDR3 residues: CSAYANEQFF. In DNA form, the CDR3 reads TGCAGTGCCTATGCCAATGAGCAGTTCTTC.

Notes on this clonotype: Found in a library prepared for alpha chains, this beta chain is an off-target read, and its abundance has little meaning. This chain uses TRBV7-9 with TRBJ1-4; D is possibly TRBD1 (6 bases). The length of the CDR3 is 13 residues. Trimming took 0 bases from V and 11 from J, leaving 10 bases between them. Germline CDR1 and CDR2: SEHNR and FQNEAQ (reference sequence). Here the CDR3 DNA reads TGTGCCAGCAGCTTAGCAGGGGGGGAGAAACTGTTTTTT. It specifies CASSLAGGEKLFF.

A remark on this clonotype: This beta chain is a stray read from a library made for alpha chains; its abundance is not meaningful. The rearrangement joins TRBV9 to TRBJ2-1; D assignment may be TRBD1 or TRBD2 (5 bases each). The length of the CDR3 is 13 residues. The germline CDR1 and CDR2 sequences are SGDLS and YYNGEE. V lost 1 base and J 8 bases, leaving 10 bases between the germline ends. The CDR3 loop reads CASSVLGDYEQFF. The CDR3 nucleotides are TGTGCCAGCAGCGTACTGGGGGATTATGAGCAGTTCTTC. Looking up the rest from reference TRBV9 and TRBJ2-1 gives the full variable domain: DSGVTQTPKHLITATGQRVTLRCSPRSGDLSVYWYQQSLDQGLQFLIQYYNGEERAKGNILERFSAQQFPDLHSELNLSSLELGDSALYFCASSVLGDYEQFFGPGTRLTVL.

Concerning this clonotype itself: The size of this beta chain means little, since it is a stray read in a library made for alpha chains. The V and J genes are TRBV20-1 and TRBJ2-7; D is perhaps TRBD1 or TRBD2 (6 bases each). The germline CDR1 and CDR2 sequences are DFQATT and SNEGSKA (reference sequence). V lost 6 bases and J lost 6, with 15 bases in between. There are 12 residues in the CDR3. CDR3 DNA: TGCAGTGCCCACAGGGAGGATGGCGAGCAGTACTTC. This translates into CSAHREDGEQYF.

For this clonotype: The size of this beta chain means little, since it is a stray read in a library made for alpha chains. The chain is built from TRBV5-6 and TRBJ2-7; D is possibly TRBD1 (5 bases). The CDR3 has 14 amino acids. Looked up from germline, CDR1 is SGHDT and CDR2 is YYEEEE. V lost 2 bases to trimming and J lost 1 base, with 10 bases between them. This CDR3 is CASSLQAESYEQYF. The CDR3 DNA follows: TGTGCCAGCAGCTTACAGGCCGAGTCCTACGAGCAGTACTTC. The full variable domain, with the rest looked up from reference TRBV5-6 and TRBJ2-7, is DAGVTQSPTHLIKTRGQQVTLRCSPKSGHDTVSWYQQALGQGPQFIFQYYEEEERQRGNFPDRFSGHQFPNYSSELNVNALLLGDSALYLCASSLQAESYEQYFGPGTRLTVT.

Sample share makes this clonotype large. This beta chain represents an off-target read in a library built for alpha chains; its size is of limited meaning. This chain links TRBV7-8 with TRBJ1-2; 10 positions agree with TRBD1. This CDR3 is built from 16 residues. Germline values: CDR1 SGHVS, CDR2 FQNEAQ. The ends lost 1 base at V and 5 bases at J; junction bases unmatched: 7. CDR3 DNA sequence: TGTGCCAGCAGCTTAGAGGGGACAGGGGCCCGGTATGGCTACACCTTC. It codes for CASSLEGTGARYGYTF.

For this clonotype: This beta chain is off target for a library built for alpha chains, so its abundance means little. V and J are TRBV11-2 and TRBJ2-3, with 7 positions matching TRBD2. From germline, CDR1 is SGHAT and CDR2 FQNNGV. Trimming took 1 base from V and 2 from J; bases not matched to a gene: 3. The CDR3 totals 15 residues. The CDR3 sequence: CASSLAGGFTDTQYF. CDR3 DNA: TGTGCCAGCAGCTTAGCGGGAGGATTCACAGATACGCAGTATTTT.